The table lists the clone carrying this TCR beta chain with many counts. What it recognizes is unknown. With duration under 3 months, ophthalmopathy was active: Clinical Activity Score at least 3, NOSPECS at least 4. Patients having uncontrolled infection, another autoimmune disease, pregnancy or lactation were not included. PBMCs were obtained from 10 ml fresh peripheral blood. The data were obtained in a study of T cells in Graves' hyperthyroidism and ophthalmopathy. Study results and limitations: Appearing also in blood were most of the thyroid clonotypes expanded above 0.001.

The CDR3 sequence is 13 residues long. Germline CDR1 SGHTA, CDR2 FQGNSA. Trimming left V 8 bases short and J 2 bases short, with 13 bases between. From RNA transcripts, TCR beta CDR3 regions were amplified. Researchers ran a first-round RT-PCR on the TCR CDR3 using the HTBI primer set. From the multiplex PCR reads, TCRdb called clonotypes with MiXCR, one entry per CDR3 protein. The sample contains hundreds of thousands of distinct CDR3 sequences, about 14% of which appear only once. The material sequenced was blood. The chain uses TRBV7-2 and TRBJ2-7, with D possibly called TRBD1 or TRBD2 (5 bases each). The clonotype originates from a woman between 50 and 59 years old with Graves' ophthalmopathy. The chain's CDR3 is CASATGAPYEQYF. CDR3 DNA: TGTGCCAGCGCCACCGGGGCCCCCTACGAGCAGTACTTC.